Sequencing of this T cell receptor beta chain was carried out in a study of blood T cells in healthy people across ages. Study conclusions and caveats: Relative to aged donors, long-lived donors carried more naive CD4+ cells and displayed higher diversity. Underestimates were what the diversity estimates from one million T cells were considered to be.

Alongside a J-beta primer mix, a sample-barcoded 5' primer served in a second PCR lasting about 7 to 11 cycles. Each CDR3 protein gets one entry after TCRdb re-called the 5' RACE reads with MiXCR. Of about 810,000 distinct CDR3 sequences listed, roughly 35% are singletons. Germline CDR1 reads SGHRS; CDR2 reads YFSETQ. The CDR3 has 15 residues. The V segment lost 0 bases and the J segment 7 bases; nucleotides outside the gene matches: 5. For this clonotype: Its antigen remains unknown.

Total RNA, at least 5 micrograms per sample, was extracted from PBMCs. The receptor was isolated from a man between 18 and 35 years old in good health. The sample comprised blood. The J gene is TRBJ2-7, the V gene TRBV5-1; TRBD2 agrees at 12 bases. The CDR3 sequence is CASSLASGGAGEQYF. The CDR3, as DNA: TGCGCCAGCAGCTTGGCTAGCGGGGGGGCGGGTGAGCAGTACTTC. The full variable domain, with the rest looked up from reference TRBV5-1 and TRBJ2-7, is KAGVTQTPRYLIKTRGQQVTLSCSPISGHRSVSWYQQTPGQGLQFLFEYFSETQRNKGNFPGRFSGRQFSNSRSEMNVSTLELGDSALYLCASSLASGGAGEQYFGPGTRLTVT.